This entry lists 9 T cell receptor beta chains sequenced from one sample in a study of blood T cell repertoires in COVID-19. Clones were sequenced by immunoSEQ multiplex PCR, and TCRdb holds only the in-frame ones, with some missing. The sample contains tens of thousands of clones, around 84% of which appear only once. Material for sequencing was peripheral blood. These receptors originate from a human donor in a cohort sampled during active or convalescent COVID-19.

This clone was detected only a few times. The chain couples TRBV12-5 to TRBJ2-7; 7 nucleotides agree with TRBD1. V dropped 4 bases and J dropped 6; count of bases not matched to a gene: 6. Looked up from germline, CDR1 is LGHNT and CDR2 is FRNRAP. The length of the CDR3 is 13 residues. CDR3 coding DNA: TGTGCTAGTGGTTCTACGGACAGGACCGAGCAGTACTTC. Amino acids: CASGSTDRTEQYF.

The rearrangement links TRBV19 to TRBJ1-4; TRBD1 matches at 10 bases. CDR3 length: 15 residues. Losses at the gene ends were 5 bases for V and 8 bases for J; bases not matched to a gene: 8. Germline assignment: CDR1 LNHDA and CDR2 SQIVND (reference sequence). CDR3 bases: TGTGCCAGTAGTTTGATTCGGGGACAGGGGGAAAAACTGTTTTTT. It encodes CASSLIRGQGEKLFF.

There are a few counts of this clone. The chain is built from TRBV6-5 and TRBJ2-7; D is possibly TRBD1 (6 bases). Germline CDR1 and CDR2: MNHEY and SVGAGI. The CDR3 length is 14 residues. Between the trimmed V and J ends, which lost 2 bases and 2 bases, there was a span of 10 bases. CDR3 protein: CASSYEQGPYEQYF. The DNA for the CDR3 is TGTGCCAGCAGTTACGAACAGGGACCCTACGAGCAGTACTTC.

This clone was observed a handful of times. The chain carries TRBV6-2 or TRBV6-3 and TRBJ1-2; tentatively, D is TRBD1 (5 bases). Deletions cut 4 bases from V and 2 bases from J, with 11 bases between. Germline loops: CDR1 MNHEY, CDR2 SVGEGT. This CDR3 has 14 residues. CDR3 region: CASSSTQGNYGYTF. CDR3 bases: TGTGCCAGCAGTTCGACGCAGGGAAACTATGGCTACACCTTC.

This clone was counted once. This chain connects TRBV19 to TRBJ1-1; no firm D call. Germline V gene sequence: CDR1 LNHDA, CDR2 SQIVND (reference sequence). The CDR3 is 14 residues long. Deletions cut 3 bases from V and 2 bases from J, with 10 bases between. The CDR3 region is CASSMGGFNTEAFF. The CDR3 bases are TGTGCCAGTAGTATGGGAGGGTTCAACACTGAAGCTTTCTTT. Based on the CDR3 plus reference TRBV19 and TRBJ1-1, the full variable domain is DGGITQSPKYLFRKEGQNVTLSCEQNLNHDAMYWYRQDPGQGLRLIYYSQIVNDFQKGDIAEGYSVSREKKESFPLTVTSAQKNPTAFYLCASSMGGFNTEAFFGQGTRLTVV.

The rearrangement uses TRBV2 and TRBJ1-2; 9 bases match TRBD1. The germline V gene has CDR1 SNHLY and CDR2 FYNNEI. The CDR3 has 14 amino acids. As DNA, the CDR3 is TGTGCAGACTGGAAGGGGGGACAGGGCTATGGCTACACCTTC. The encoded protein is CADWKGGQGYGYTF.

The chain combines TRBV10-3 with TRBJ1-2; D gene unclear. V lost 2 bases and J 7 bases, leaving 11 bases between the germline ends. The CDR3 consists of 13 residues. Germline CDR1 is ENHRY and CDR2 is SYGVKD. The CDR3 sequence is CAISEGRGAGYTF. The CDR3 DNA reads as TGTGCCATCAGTGAGGGGAGAGGCGCTGGCTACACCTTC.

J is TRBJ2-7 and V is TRBV9; 12 positions agree with TRBD1. Trimming removed 3 bases from V and 1 base from J; junction bases left unmatched: 11. This CDR3 has 18 amino acids. CDR1 and CDR2 (germline): SGDLS, YYNGEE. The CDR3 DNA follows: TGTGCCAGCAGCGCTTCCGGGACAGGGGGCTCGGGGTCCTACGAGCAGTACTTC. Its translation: CASSASGTGGSGSYEQYF. Full variable domain (missing parts from reference TRBV9 and TRBJ2-7): DSGVTQTPKHLITATGQRVTLRCSPRSGDLSVYWYQQSLDQGLQFLIQYYNGEERAKGNILERFSAQQFPDLHSELNLSSLELGDSALYFCASSASGTGGSGSYEQYFGPGTRLTVT.

The rearrangement links TRBV7-2 to TRBJ2-3, with TRBD1 matching over 10 bases. Trimming at V came to 5 bases and at J to 1 base, leaving 12 bases not matched to a gene. CDR3 size: 18 residues. Germline-derived CDR1 and CDR2 are SGHTA and FQGNSA. The CDR3 sequence: CASSPTPGGQGRTDTQYF. The CDR3 nucleotides read TGTGCCAGCAGCCCCACCCCGGGGGGACAGGGGCGCACAGATACGCAGTATTTT.